Listed below are T cell receptor beta chains from one sample, sequenced in a study of blood T cell repertoires in COVID-19. Libraries were prepared by immunoSEQ multiplex PCR; TCRdb keeps only in-frame clonotypes and omits some of them. The sample lists 250,000 to 350,000 clones, about 90% occurring once. The specimen sequenced was PBMCs or T cells enriched from blood (not recorded which). These receptors were taken from a woman between 45 and 60 years old who had been exposed to COVID-19. The CDR3 runs from the conserved cysteine through the conserved F or W. A D gene is named only where the DNA matches it firmly. Not all rows give a size; the values are once, few, many and, for expanded clones, a class.

>TRBV3-1/TRBV3-2|NA|TRBJ1-2|NA
TGTGCCAGCAGCCCGGCCCCAGGGAACAGTGGTGGTGGCTACACCTTC
CASSPAPGNSGGGYTF
>TRBV3-1/TRBV3-2|NA|TRBJ1-6|TRBD1
TGTGCCAGCAGCCGGGGACAGATCAATAATTCACCCCTCCACTTT
CASSRGQINNSPLHF
>TRBV5-4|NA|TRBJ1-2|TRBD1
TGTGCCAGCAGCCAAACCATTACCACAGGGGACCATGGCTACACCTTC
CASSQTITTGDHGYTF
>TRBV29-1|NA|TRBJ1-1|TRBD1
TGCAGCGTTGGGGGACAGGGGGCTTGGAACACTGAAGCTTTCTTT
CSVGGQGAWNTEAFF
>TRBV16|NA|TRBJ1-3|NA
TGTGCCAGCAGCGTAATGGACAGAAAGTCTGGAAACACCATATATTTT
CASSVMDRKSGNTIYF
>TRBV7-2|NA|TRBJ2-5|TRBD1
TGTGCCAGCAGCTTAGCGGGTAGGGGGCGTCAGGAGACCCAGTACTTC
CASSLAGRGRQETQYF
>TRBV30|NA|TRBJ1-1|TRBD1
TGTGCCTGGAGATTCCCAGGGGGAAGGGACACTGAAGCTTTCTTT
CAWRFPGGRDTEAFF
>TRBV19|NA|TRBJ2-2|TRBD1
TGTGCCAGTAGTCCACAGGGGGCTTTGGCCGGGGAGCTGTTTTTT
CASSPQGALAGELFF
>TRBV11-2|once|TRBJ1-2|TRBD1
TGTGCCAGCAGCCCGCCGGGACAGGGGGCGTATGGCTACACCTTC
CASSPPGQGAYGYTF
>TRBV7-9|NA|TRBJ2-5|TRBD1
TGTGCCAGCAGCCCTCCGGACAGGGACCAAGAGACCCAGTACTTC
CASSPPDRDQETQYF
>TRBV6-5|NA|TRBJ1-2|TRBD1
TGTGCCATCCGGACAGGGGGCGGCTACACCTTC
CAIRTGGGYTF
>TRBV11-2|NA|TRBJ1-1|TRBD1
TGTGCCAGCAGCCAAACTTACAGGGGGGGCACTGAAGCTTTCTTT
CASSQTYRGGTEAFF
>TRBV28|NA|TRBJ2-5|TRBD2
TGTGCCAGCAGTCATAGCGGGGGGGCCCGCGGGGAGACCCAGTACTTC
CASSHSGGARGETQYF
>TRBV19|once|TRBJ2-5|TRBD2
TGTGCCACCTCCCCACTAGCGGGTCAAGAGACCCAGTACTTC
CATSPLAGQETQYF
>TRBV2|NA|TRBJ1-1|TRBD1
TGTGCCAGCAGTGACAGGGGGCTGGGCACTGAAGCTTTCTTT
CASSDRGLGTEAFF
>TRBV4-2|once|TRBJ2-5|TRBD2
TGTGCCAGCAGCCAAGATCCCCTAGCGGGGTTGTACCAAGAGACCCAGTACTTC
CASSQDPLAGLYQETQYF
>TRBV3-1/TRBV3-2|NA|TRBJ2-3|TRBD2
TGTGCCAGCAGCCAGGGCCTAGCGGGGGGGCCAGATACGCAGTATTTT
CASSQGLAGGPDTQYF
>TRBV19|NA|TRBJ2-7|NA
TGTGCCAGTAGTACAGGGCCCGAGCAGTACTTC
CASSTGPEQYF
>TRBV6-5|NA|TRBJ1-5|TRBD1
TGTGCCAGCAGTTTGGGACAGGGCGTTTCCAATCAGCCCCAGCATTTT
CASSLGQGVSNQPQHF
>TRBV28|NA|TRBJ2-7|TRBD1
TGTGCCAGCAGCGATCCGGGGACAGGGGATGGCGAGCAGTACTTC
CASSDPGTGDGEQYF
>TRBV29-1|NA|TRBJ2-5|NA
TGCAGCGTTGAAGTCGCGGGGGCGCGGCAAGAGACCCAGTACTTC
CSVEVAGARQETQYF
>TRBV3-1/TRBV3-2|NA|TRBJ1-4|NA
TGTGCCAGCAGCCGGACAGTACCCAACGAAAAACTGTTTTTT
CASSRTVPNEKLFF
>TRBV2|NA|TRBJ1-5|NA
TGTGCCAGCAGTCCCAGGGGAGGGCAGCCCCAGCATTTT
CASSPRGGQPQHF
>TRBV21-1|once|TRBJ1-2|NA
TGTGCCAGCAGCAAAGTGGGAACAGGGGGCGGGTTAGGCTATGGCTACACCTTC
CASSKVGTGGGLGYGYTF
>TRBV2|NA|TRBJ2-2|NA
TGTGCCAGCAGGAGTAGGAACACCGGGGAGCTGTTTTTT
CASRSRNTGELFF
>TRBV3-1/TRBV3-2|once|TRBJ2-3|TRBD2
TGTGCCAGCAGCCCGGGGGGGCTGGGAACAGATACGCAGTATTTT
CASSPGGLGTDTQYF
>TRBV9|NA|TRBJ2-4|TRBD1
TGTGCCAGCAGCGTACTCGACAGGGTCAAAAACATTCAGTACTTC
CASSVLDRVKNIQYF
>TRBV12-3/TRBV12-4|NA|TRBJ1-5|NA
TGTGCCAGCGCTCTCCGGGGTCAGCCCCAGCATTTT
CASALRGQPQHF
>TRBV5-5|once|TRBJ2-5|NA
TGTGCCAGCAGCTTCCATACAGGCACCGGTGAGACCCAGTACTTC
CASSFHTGTGETQYF
>TRBV28|NA|TRBJ2-1|NA
TGTGCCAGCAGTACGGACAGGAGGGAATACAATGAGCAGTTCTTC
CASSTDRREYNEQFF
>TRBV28|NA|TRBJ2-2|NA
TGTGCCAGCAGTTTTTCGGGTAGGAACACCGGGGAGCTGTTTTTT
CASSFSGRNTGELFF
>TRBV6-5|once|TRBJ1-5|TRBD1
TGTGCCAGCAGGACGGGACAGGTCGCGCAGCCCCAGCATTTT
CASRTGQVAQPQHF
>TRBV3-1/TRBV3-2|few|TRBJ2-7|NA
TGTGCCAGCAGCCAAGATCAGGGTTCTAAGCAGTACTTC
CASSQDQGSKQYF
>TRBV7-9|NA|TRBJ2-7|NA
TGTGCCAGCAGCCCCGGGGGGCCGGCCGAGCAGTACTTC
CASSPGGPAEQYF
>TRBV29-1|NA|TRBJ1-2|NA
TGCAGCGCGGCGACTTACTCATCACCGCGGGGCTACACCTTC
CSAATYSSPRGYTF
>TRBV19|NA|TRBJ2-1|TRBD1
TGTGCCAGTAGTAAGGGGCGGGGACAGGGGAAGAATGAGCAGTTCTTC
CASSKGRGQGKNEQFF
>TRBV19|NA|TRBJ1-1|TRBD1
TGTGCCAGTAGAGGACAGGGGAACACTGAAGCTTTCTTT
CASRGQGNTEAFF
>TRBV2|NA|TRBJ1-5|TRBD1
TGTGCCAGCAGTCCTGACAGGGGCAGGAGGGGCAATCAGCCCCAGCATTTT
CASSPDRGRRGNQPQHF
>TRBV6-5|NA|TRBJ1-4|TRBD1
TGTGCCAGCAGACAACGGGACAGGATCTTTGAAAAACTGTTTTTT
CASRQRDRIFEKLFF